One and the same sample provided the 14 T cell receptor beta chains below, sequenced in a study of graft-versus-host responses after intestinal transplantation. Sequencing was performed with immunoSEQ multiplex PCR; in TCRdb, only in-frame clones are kept and a portion is missing. The sample has around 39,000 clones, under 90% seen once. Sequencing was performed on PBMCs, taken 260 to 270 days after transplant. The receptors come from a human patient who received an intestinal transplant, so some T cells may come from the graft donor.

This chain links TRBV6-6 with TRBJ2-1, with 11 bases fitting TRBD1. The junction had 9 bases not matched to a gene; V was cut back by 6 bases and J by 8 bases. The CDR3 has 15 amino acids. Germline CDR1 reads MNHNY; CDR2 reads SVGAGI (reference sequence). The chain's CDR3 is CASSRDRGGWDEQFF. The CDR3 bases are TGTGCCAGCAGCCGGGACAGGGGGGGATGGGATGAGCAGTTCTTC.

The rearrangement uses TRBV10-2 and TRBJ1-3; D might be TRBD1 (6 bases). Trimming left V 2 bases short and J 0 bases short, with 17 bases between. Germline CDR1 is WSHSY and CDR2 is SAAADI. The CDR3 runs to 18 residues. CDR3 amino acids: CASSEAGQTVHSGNTIYF. The CDR3 DNA is TGCGCCAGCAGTGAGGCCGGACAGACAGTTCACTCTGGAAACACCATATATTTT.

CDR3 protein: CASRDVDSNQPQHF. CDR3 nucleotide sequence: TGTGCCAGCAGGGACGTTGATAGCAATCAGCCCCAGCATTTT. V is TRBV6-1 and J is TRBJ1-5; no firm D call. Germline V CDR1 and CDR2: MNHNS, SASEGT. The CDR3 is made up of 14 amino acids. Trimming left V 6 bases short and J 0 bases short, with 9 bases between.

This clone was found once. The CDR3 DNA is TGCGCCAGCAGCCAGCTTCTTTCCCCCCTCCACTTT. Translated: CASSQLLSPLHF. The V call is TRBV4-1, the J call TRBJ1-6, with D uncertain. Per the germline V gene, CDR1 is MGHRA and CDR2 is YSYEKL. V lost 3 bases and J 13 bases, leaving 10 bases between the germline ends. CDR3 length: 12 amino acids.

CDR3 protein: CASSEDNYGYTF. The CDR3 DNA reads TGTGCCAGCAGTGAAGATAACTATGGCTACACCTTC. The chain links TRBV2 to TRBJ1-2; D is unclear. Between the trimmed V and J ends, which lost 1 base and 1 base, there was a span of 1 base. Germline-derived CDR1 and CDR2 are SNHLY and FYNNEI. This CDR3 has 12 amino acids.

The CDR3, as DNA: TGTGCCAGCACCTCCCGCCGGAATTCACCCCTCCACTTT. Its protein is CASTSRRNSPLHF. The rearrangement uses TRBV6-1 and TRBJ1-6; no clear D. CDR3 size: 13 residues. Trimming pared 7 bases from V and 7 bases from J, leaving 11 bases between. Germline CDR1 and CDR2: MNHNS and SASEGT.

The chain employs TRBV5-1 and TRBJ2-1; either TRBD1 or TRBD2 may supply D (6 bases each). Trimming removed 3 bases at V and 7 bases at J, with 17 bases between. The CDR3 has 15 amino acids. Germline CDR1 is SGHRS and CDR2 is YFSETQ. CDR3 sequence reads: CASSWIGGPSNEQFF. The CDR3 bases are TGCGCCAGCAGCTGGATAGGGGGGCCCTCGAATGAGCAGTTCTTC.

This clone occurred once. The chain combines TRBV9 with TRBJ1-3; D gene ambiguous. Per germline, CDR1 SGDLS and CDR2 YYNGEE. The V end was cut by 2 bases, the J end by 0 bases, with 9 bases between. This CDR3 has 15 amino acids. In nucleotides, the CDR3 is TGTGCCAGCAGCGTCGACGAGACCTCTGGAAACACCATATATTTT. Protein product: CASSVDETSGNTIYF.

This clone appeared once. The chain recombines TRBV11-2 with TRBJ2-7; a weak D match, TRBD1 (6 bases). CDR3 length: 12 amino acids. The V and J ends lost 5 bases and 4 bases respectively, with 9 bases between them. CDR1 SGHAT and CDR2 FQNNGV come from the germline V gene. The CDR3 spells CASSPGVYEQYF. CDR3 DNA: TGTGCCAGCAGCCCAGGGGTTTACGAGCAGTACTTC.

V usage is TRBV9 and J usage is TRBJ1-4; possible D gene TRBD1, 6 bases. The germline gives CDR1 SGDLS, CDR2 YYNGEE. The CDR3 runs to 16 residues. V was pared by 0 bases and J by 2 bases, with 11 bases between. CDR3 loop: CASSVGGLSTNEKLFF. The CDR3 region has the DNA TGTGCCAGCAGCGTAGGGGGGCTTTCTACTAATGAAAAACTGTTTTTT.

The CDR3 nucleotides read TGTGCCAGCAGCCAAGATAGCAATCAGCCCCAGCATTTT. Amino acid sequence: CASSQDSNQPQHF. The chain couples TRBV4-2 to TRBJ1-5, with unresolved D. Germline CDR1 is LGHNA and CDR2 is YNFKEQ. V lost 0 bases, J lost 0 bases, and 0 bases lay in between. This CDR3 has 13 residues.

The V and J genes are TRBV30 and TRBJ1-5, with 7 bases matching TRBD1. There are 16 residues in the CDR3. Germline CDR1 is GTSNPN and CDR2 is SVGIG (reference sequence). Germline trimming cut 1 base from V and 5 bases from J; bases unmatched to any gene: 11. CDR3: CAWSGISTGVHQPQHF. CDR3 nucleotide sequence: TGTGCCTGGAGTGGAATATCAACAGGGGTCCATCAGCCCCAGCATTTT.

This chain uses TRBV6-1 with TRBJ1-5; possibly TRBD1 for D (6 bases). V was cut by 8 bases and J by 3 bases, with 17 bases left in between. CDR1 is MNHNS, CDR2 SASEGT, per germline. The CDR3 sequence is 15 residues long. The DNA for the CDR3 is TGTGCCAGCTTGGGAGGAGGGGGAAACAATCAGCCCCAGCATTTT. Translating gives CASLGGGGNNQPQHF.

The gene calls are TRBV7-3 and TRBJ1-1; D unclear. V was cut by 0 bases and J by 4 bases, with 9 bases left in between. CDR1 is SGHTA, CDR2 FQGTGA, per germline. The CDR3 sequence is 14 residues long. The CDR3 sequence is CASSLTAASTEAFF. The DNA of the CDR3 is TGTGCCAGCAGCTTAACGGCAGCAAGCACTGAAGCTTTCTTT. The full variable domain, completed using reference TRBV7-3 and TRBJ1-1, is GAGVSQTPSNKVTEKGKYVELRCDPISGHTALYWYRQSLGQGPEFLIYFQGTGAADDSGLPNDRFFAVRPEGSVSTLKIQRTERGDSAVYLCASSLTAASTEAFFGQGTRLTVV.